The TCR beta chain under discussion was sequenced for a study of T cell responses to AZD1222 COVID-19 vaccine. The CDR3 runs to 14 residues. CDR1 and CDR2 (germline): SGHTA, FQGNSA. Trimming cost V 1 base and J 3 bases; bases outside gene matches: 1. The data were produced by immunoSEQ multiplex PCR, yet TCRdb's version contains in-frame clones alone and is incomplete. The sample has about 130,000 clones; roughly 90% are singletons. In its sample, this clone was seen once. Sequencing used peripheral blood, obtained on day 0 of AZD1222 vaccination. The chain joins TRBV7-2 to TRBJ1-1; 8 bases are a match to TRBD1. The source of this sequence is an adult in good health. The CDR3 here is CASSLETGDTEAFF. The DNA of the CDR3 is TGTGCCAGCAGCTTAGAGACAGGGGACACTGAAGCTTTCTTT.